This is a list of T cell receptor beta chains from one sample in a study of OX40 agonist ivuxolimab in advanced cancers. Sequenced by immunoSEQ multiplex PCR; TCRdb stores in-frame clones only, minus some. The sample lists fewer than 70,000 clones, approximately 91% occurring once. Material: CD4+ or CD8+ T cells sorted from blood, obtained in a trial of the OX40 agonist ivuxolimab. These receptor sequences come from an adult with an advanced solid tumor such as melanoma, head and neck, liver or kidney cancer. CDR3s include the opening cysteine and the closing phenylalanine or tryptophan. The order of the fields is V gene, CDR3 length, J gene, clone size, D gene, CDR3 DNA, CDR3 protein. The D gene is left open where the match is weak. Clone sizes are given selectively: once, few, many, or a class where the clone is expanded.

TRBV7-2	15	TRBJ2-1	.	TRBD2	TGTGCCAGCAGCTTACAAGCGGGGGGGTTCAATGAGCAGTTCTTC	CASSLQAGGFNEQFF
TRBV13	16	TRBJ1-5	.	TRBD1	TGTGCCAGCAGCTTAGGGGGACAGGGTGGCAATCAGCCCCAGCATTTT	CASSLGGQGGNQPQHF
TRBV18	16	TRBJ2-2	.	.	TGTGCCAGCTCCATAAAAGGGAGTAGAAACACCGGGGAGCTGTTTTTT	CASSIKGSRNTGELFF
TRBV29-1	13	TRBJ1-1	.	.	TGCAGCGGCCGACAGAACACGAACACTGAAGCTTTCTTT	CSGRQNTNTEAFF
TRBV5-8	13	TRBJ1-2	.	TRBD1	TGTGCCAGCAGCTCGGACAGGTGGTTAGGCTACACCTTC	CASSSDRWLGYTF
TRBV11-2	15	TRBJ2-5	.	.	TGTGCCAGCAGCTCCCCGTCGGGACACCCAGAGACCCAGTACTTC	CASSSPSGHPETQYF
TRBV14	18	TRBJ2-6	.	TRBD1	TGTGCCAGCAGCCACTGGACAGGGACAAGGAGTGGGGCCAACGTCCTGACTTTC	CASSHWTGTRSGANVLTF
TRBV10-3	14	TRBJ1-1	.	TRBD1	TGTGCCATCAGTGCCACAGGGGCGGAGGGTGAAGCTTTCTTT	CAISATGAEGEAFF
TRBV6-1	14	TRBJ2-3	.	TRBD2	TGTGCCAGCAGCCTCGGACTAGTTTCAGATACGCAGTATTTT	CASSLGLVSDTQYF
TRBV19	16	TRBJ1-3	once	.	TGTGCCAGTAGCCCGATCACAACGGGAAAAGGAAACACCATATATTTT	CASSPITTGKGNTIYF
TRBV2	11	TRBJ2-1	.	.	TGTGCCAGCAGTTACCCGACGGAGCAGTTCTTC	CASSYPTEQFF
TRBV5-5	14	TRBJ1-1	.	.	TGTGCCAGCAGCGTGACGGACATGAACACTGAAGCTTTCTTT	CASSVTDMNTEAFF
TRBV19	16	TRBJ2-2	.	TRBD1	TGTGCCAGTATTGGGGACAGGGCTAGGGGCACCGGGGAGCTGTTTTTT	CASIGDRARGTGELFF
TRBV7-2	13	TRBJ1-5	.	.	TGTGCCAGCACCCTAAGTGGGGGGCAGCCCCAGCATTTT	CASTLSGGQPQHF
TRBV6-5	15	TRBJ2-5	.	.	TGTGCCAGCAGTTACTCGGCGACGGGACGAGAGACCCAGTACTTC	CASSYSATGRETQYF
TRBV10-2	13	TRBJ2-2	.	.	TGCGCCAGCGAGGGGGCGAACACCGGGGAGCTGTTTTTT	CASEGANTGELFF
TRBV7-3	16	TRBJ2-3	once	TRBD2	TGTGCCAGCAGCTTAACTAGCGGGAGCAGGGGAGATACGCAGTATTTT	CASSLTSGSRGDTQYF
TRBV7-9	14	TRBJ2-7	.	.	TGTGCCAGCAGCTTAAGTGGGGGGCTCTACGAGCAGTACTTC	CASSLSGGLYEQYF
TRBV13	17	TRBJ2-6	.	.	TGTGCCAGCAGCTGGACAGGGAGGGGGGCTGGGGCCAACGTCCTGACTTTC	CASSWTGRGAGANVLTF
TRBV18	16	TRBJ1-3	.	.	TGTGCCAGCTCACAGGGCAGACATTTCTCTGGAAACACCATATATTTT	CASSQGRHFSGNTIYF
TRBV7-2	14	TRBJ1-1	.	.	TGTGCCAGCAGCTTAGGTGGTGGAGGTACTGAAGCTTTCTTT	CASSLGGGGTEAFF
TRBV7-9	16	TRBJ2-2	.	.	TGTGCCAGCAGCTTAATAGGGGCCAGGGACACCGGGGAGCTGTTTTTT	CASSLIGARDTGELFF
TRBV18	14	TRBJ1-2	once	.	TGTGCCAGCTCACCTCGATCGGAAGGCGGTGGCTACACCTTC	CASSPRSEGGGYTF
TRBV7-2	15	TRBJ1-6	.	.	TGTGCCAGCAGCCGACAGCGACTAGGTGATTCACCCCTCCACTTT	CASSRQRLGDSPLHF
TRBV6-1	12	TRBJ2-4	.	TRBD2	TGTGCCAGCAGTGCCGGGGGGAACATTCAGTACTTC	CASSAGGNIQYF
TRBV30	15	TRBJ1-1	.	.	TGTGCCTGGAGTGTACCCCCGAATTTTAACACTGAAGCTTTCTTT	CAWSVPPNFNTEAFF
TRBV19	13	TRBJ1-1	few	.	TGTGCCAGTAGTCGGGGGTCATGGACTGAAGCTTTCTTT	CASSRGSWTEAFF
TRBV29-1	13	TRBJ1-2	.	.	TGCAGCGTTGAGGGGGTAGAGAACTATGGCTACACCTTC	CSVEGVENYGYTF
TRBV7-2	13	TRBJ2-2	.	TRBD1	TGTGCCAGCAGCCGGACAGGGCCCGGGGAGCTGTTTTTT	CASSRTGPGELFF
TRBV11-2	13	TRBJ2-7	.	.	TGTGCCAGCAGCTGGACGGGAGAGGTGGAGCAGTACTTC	CASSWTGEVEQYF
TRBV9	15	TRBJ2-5	.	.	TGTGCCAGCAGCGTAGGACCACAGGGGAGGGAGACCCAGTACTTC	CASSVGPQGRETQYF
TRBV4-2	17	TRBJ2-5	.	TRBD1	TGTGCCAGCAGCCAAGATGAGACAGGGGAAGAAGGGGAGACCCAGTACTTC	CASSQDETGEEGETQYF
TRBV4-1	15	TRBJ1-2	few	TRBD1	TGCGCCAGCAGCCAGGCGGGACAGGCCACCTATGGCTACACCTTC	CASSQAGQATYGYTF
TRBV4-3	13	TRBJ1-2	.	TRBD1	TGCGCCAGCAGCCAAGTTGGGACAGGGGGCTACACCTTC	CASSQVGTGGYTF
TRBV2	12	TRBJ2-1	once	.	TGTGCCAGCACCTACCCCGCGAATGAGCAGTTCTTC	CASTYPANEQFF
TRBV5-1	17	TRBJ2-1	.	TRBD2	TGCGCCAGCAGCTTGCGGGCGGGAGAAGGGATAGTGAATGAGCAGTTCTTC	CASSLRAGEGIVNEQFF
TRBV7-9	16	TRBJ2-3	.	TRBD2	TGTGCCAGCAGCTTCCGTGCTAGCGGGCGCACAGATACGCAGTATTTT	CASSFRASGRTDTQYF
TRBV28	17	TRBJ2-6	.	.	TGTGCCAGCAGTTTTGGGTTTCGGGGGCGCGGGGCCAACGTCCTGACTTTC	CASSFGFRGRGANVLTF
TRBV2	15	TRBJ2-7	.	.	TGTGCCAGCAAAAGGGAAGCATCCGGAGTCTACGAGCAGTACTTC	CASKREASGVYEQYF
TRBV18	11	TRBJ2-5	.	.	TGTGCCAGCTCACCTAAAGAGACCCAGTACTTC	CASSPKETQYF
TRBV28	12	TRBJ1-3	.	.	TGTGCCAGCAGTTTCTTCGGACGCACCATATATTTT	CASSFFGRTIYF
TRBV30	14	TRBJ1-2	.	TRBD1	TGTGCCTGGAGAACTTCAGGGGGATTGGATGGCTACACCTTC	CAWRTSGGLDGYTF
TRBV5-1	13	TRBJ1-1	.	TRBD1	TGCGCCAGCAGCGGAGCAGGGGGAACTGAAGCTTTCTTT	CASSGAGGTEAFF
TRBV6-5	16	TRBJ2-2	once	.	TGTGCCAGCAGTTTCCTGAGTCAATACAGCACCGGGGAGCTGTTTTTT	CASSFLSQYSTGELFF
TRBV27	11	TRBJ1-5	.	.	TGTGCCAGCAGTAGCTCTCCGCCCCAGCATTTT	CASSSSPPQHF
TRBV7-2	13	TRBJ2-1	.	TRBD1	TGTGCCAGCAGCTTGACAGGGGTCAATGAGCAGTTCTTC	CASSLTGVNEQFF
TRBV11-2	17	TRBJ2-7	.	.	TGTGCCAGCAGCCCAAAGGGAGGCGGCGGGGTCCGGTACGAGCAGTACTTC	CASSPKGGGGVRYEQYF
TRBV12-5	16	TRBJ1-3	.	TRBD1	TGTGCTAGTGGTTTGGTACAGGGGGTCTCTGGAAACACCATATATTTT	CASGLVQGVSGNTIYF
TRBV5-1	16	TRBJ1-2	.	TRBD1	TGCGCCAGCAGCTTCGGGGGAGCAGGGGGCGCGGATGGCTACACCTTC	CASSFGGAGGADGYTF
TRBV25-1	15	TRBJ1-2	.	.	TGTGCCAGCAGTGAATGGGCAGCTCTCGACTATGGCTACACCTTC	CASSEWAALDYGYTF
TRBV28	13	TRBJ2-2	.	.	TGTGCCAGCAGTTTATCGGACACCGGGGAGCTGTTTTTT	CASSLSDTGELFF
TRBV11-3	13	TRBJ2-2	few	.	TGTGCCAGCACCGGTTCAAGCACCGGGGAGCTGTTTTTT	CASTGSSTGELFF
TRBV11-2	14	TRBJ1-2	.	.	TGTGCCAGCAGACCATACTCAGGGTTTTATGGCTACACCTTC	CASRPYSGFYGYTF
TRBV5-1	13	TRBJ1-4	.	.	TGCGCCAGCAGCTTGGCCTCTAATGAAAAACTGTTTTTT	CASSLASNEKLFF
TRBV5-4	15	TRBJ2-5	.	.	TGTGCCAGCAGTCCGATTAGGGGGCGGGGAGAGACCCAGTACTTC	CASSPIRGRGETQYF
TRBV28	14	TRBJ1-4	.	.	TGTGCCAGCCGAACAGGCGGATTTAATGAAAAACTGTTTTTT	CASRTGGFNEKLFF
TRBV7-9	18	TRBJ1-4	.	.	TGTGCCAGCAGCTTTTTGGCCCTACGGATGGGCCCTAATGAAAAACTGTTTTTT	CASSFLALRMGPNEKLFF
TRBV5-1	14	TRBJ1-1	once	.	TGCGCCAGCAGCCTGACCGACAGGTTAGCCGAAGCTTTCTTT	CASSLTDRLAEAFF
TRBV9	11	TRBJ2-7	.	.	TGTGCCAGCAGCGTAGGAATCGAGCAGTACTTC	CASSVGIEQYF